This record covers a single T cell receptor (beta chain). Its specificity is not known. Sorted-subset replicate PCR reactions were performed with 150 to 200 ng DNA, corresponding to roughly 27,000 T cell genomes. Original data processing: Junction-only immunoSEQ data arrived without quality scores, meaning filtering differed. Clones were read by immunoSEQ multiplex PCR, and TCRdb kept only the in-frame ones, dropping some. The DNA was the basis for D and trimming; V, J and clone size are from that table. Of about 680,000 clones in the sample, roughly nine tenths were seen once. CDR1 SGHDT and CDR2 YYEEEE come from the germline V gene. This CDR3 contains 13 residues. With 0 bases removed from V and 5 bases from J, the gap between germline ends came to 6 bases. Cells designated naive CD8 were CD45RO-negative and were positively selected for CCR7, with terminally differentiated effector memory CD45RA+ cells excluded.

This specimen comes from a study of shared clonotypes between healthy human individuals. In the study overall: For every donor, three CD4 naive, three CD4 memory, two CD8 naive and one CD8 memory plates were used. General study findings and limits: Generation of non-shared clonotypes was less probable than generation of clonotypes shared by all four donors.

Sequenced input: naive CD8+ T cells sorted from blood. The origin of this receptor is a man between 25 and 39 years old in good health. The V call is TRBV5-6, the J call TRBJ2-1; D gene unclear. The CDR3 nucleotides read TGTGCCAGCAGCTTGGTAGCTGACAATGAGCAGTTCTTC. It is translated as CASSLVADNEQFF.